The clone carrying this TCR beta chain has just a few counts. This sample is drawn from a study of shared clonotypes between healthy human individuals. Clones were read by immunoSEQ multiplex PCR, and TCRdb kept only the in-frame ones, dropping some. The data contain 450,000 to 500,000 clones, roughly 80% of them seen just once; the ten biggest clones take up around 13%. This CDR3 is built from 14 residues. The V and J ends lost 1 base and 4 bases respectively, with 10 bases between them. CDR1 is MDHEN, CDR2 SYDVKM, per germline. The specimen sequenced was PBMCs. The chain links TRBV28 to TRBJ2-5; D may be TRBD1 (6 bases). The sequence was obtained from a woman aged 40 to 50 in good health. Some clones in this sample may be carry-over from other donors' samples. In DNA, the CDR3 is TGTGCCAGCAGTTTATCAGGGGCGGGAGAGACCCAGTACTTC. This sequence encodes CASSLSGAGETQYF.